This TCR beta chain originates from a study of graft-versus-host responses after intestinal transplantation. The overall study: Anti-thymocyte globulin served as induction for all recipients, who then took tacrolimus and steroids for about three years.

Researchers processed graft tissue to release intraepithelial and lamina propria lymphocytes. The CDR3 extends over 13 amino acids. The germline CDR1 and CDR2 sequences are MNHNS and SASEGT. Germline trimming cut 8 bases from V and 6 bases from J; bases unmatched to any gene: 9. Profiling relied on immunoSEQ multiplex PCR, and the TCRdb table lists in-frame clones only, not all of them. Of roughly 16,000 clones in the sample, 75% to 85% were seen once. This chain joins TRBV6-1 and TRBJ2-7, with 8 bases identical to TRBD1. This specimen was ileum tissue, taken around 580 days after intestinal transplantation. This TCR was sampled from a human patient who received an intestinal transplant, so some T cells may come from the graft donor. The CDR3 sequence: CASVKDRVSEQYF. CDR3 DNA: TGTGCCAGCGTAAAGGACAGGGTCTCCGAGCAGTACTTC.